Detailed here is one TCR beta chain. Antigen: not known. This entry comes from a study of siplizumab effects on memory and regulatory T cells. The study's findings and limits: In the presence of siplizumab, alloreactive sequences traceable to unstimulated CD4+ memory cells were significantly reduced. In unstimulated cells, naive T cells appeared more diverse than memory T cells and seemed major alloresponse contributors. A minor share of alloreactive clones matched unstimulated subsets.

The data were produced by immunoSEQ multiplex PCR, yet TCRdb's version contains in-frame clones alone and is incomplete. The repertoire holds some 120,000 clones, with roughly 94% as singletons. There are 15 residues in the CDR3. Germline CDR1 is SGHRS and CDR2 is YFSETQ. J lost 0 bases, V lost 2 bases, and 4 bases had no gene match. The clonotype originates from a human donor in good health. Material: non-Treg CD4+ T cells sorted from blood. The V call is TRBV5-1, the J call TRBJ1-2; 7 bases line up with TRBD1. CDR3 region: CASSFQGEANYGYTF. The CDR3 nucleotides are TGCGCCAGCAGCTTCCAGGGGGAAGCTAACTATGGCTACACCTTC.